This T cell receptor beta chain comes out of a study of cytomegalovirus exposure and HLA in healthy donors. This table comes from immunoSEQ multiplex PCR, and its TCRdb copy is limited to in-frame clones, with some not included. This table holds 70,000 to 75,000 clones, roughly 93% found once. Comments on this clone: Its target is unknown.

V was trimmed by 2 bases and J by 8 bases, leaving 13 bases between them. Per the germline V gene, CDR1 is MNHEY and CDR2 is SVGAGI. The CDR3 totals 14 residues. General study points: Subsequent analysis of the roughly 120 validation repertoires found a tendency for first-cohort TCR clusters to co-occur.

The sequenced sample consisted of PBMCs. This sequence originates from a young woman in good health and CMV-seropositive. V gene TRBV6-5 combines with J gene TRBJ2-1; D perhaps matches TRBD1 (6 bases). The CDR3: CASSYDPRGYEQFF. DNA for the CDR3: TGTGCCAGCAGTTACGATCCCAGGGGCTATGAGCAGTTCTTC.